This T cell receptor beta chain derives from a study of Ad26.COV2.S vaccination and SARS-CoV-2 variants (dated by TCRdb to the early 2020s). With respect to the entire study: Donors in the vaccine arm were drawn from COV1001, a phase I-IIa trial of Ad26.COV2.S in healthy adults that was multicentre, randomized, double-blind and placebo-controlled. Ad26.COV2.S was administered intramuscularly at 5 x 10^10 or 1 x 10^11 viral particles, either as a single shot or as two shots given 56 days apart. TCRbeta repertoire sequencing served as the tool for gauging how specific and how broad the SARS-CoV-2-reactive T cell receptors were following Ad26.COV2.S vaccination. The TCR-sequenced set comprised about 32 samples: around 20 Ad26.COV2.S vaccine recipients, 5 placebo recipients and 8 SARS-CoV-2 convalescent individuals. Participants in the trial were split at random into five groups of five each, receiving low-dose or high-dose Ad26.COV2.S once or twice, or else placebo on both occasions. Throughout the experiments and outcome assessment, investigators stayed blinded to trial group allocation.

Here is what the overall study found, with its caveats: Vaccine and placebo recipients had similar non-spike TCR breadth, a finding consistent with the vaccine containing only spike. The study was not powered to compare responses between vaccine doses or regimens. Substantial breadth of spike-specific CD8+ and CD4+ T cell responses was reported after vaccination. It was noted by the authors that total T cell responses may have been underestimated by the TCR breadth and depth analyses. Compared with placebo recipients, Ad26.COV2.S recipients showed higher spike-specific TCR breadth (P = 0.0014).

Based on the germline V gene, the CDR1 and CDR2 sequences are SGHRS and YFSETQ. The CDR3 runs 15 amino acids, cysteine and phenylalanine included. CDR3 DNA only is kept here, 45 bases in frame from base 1. Relative to germline, V is 0 bases shorter and J is 4 bases shorter, with 12 bases between their ends. What this sample's treatment or condition label stands for: 15 to 20 received Ad26.COV2.S at low or high dose, single or two shots; roughly five received placebo; per-sample allocation not given. For vaccine and placebo recipients, the sequenced repertoires came from samples collected on day 63 after the first injection. Between 29 July and 7 August 2020, Cohort 1b enrolled 25 adults aged 18-55 years at one site in Boston, USA. Ad26.COV2.S was a replication-incompetent adenovirus type 26 vector that expressed a prefusion-stabilized SARS-CoV-2 spike protein derived from the original Wuhan strain.

Concerning this clone itself: The clone's antigen remains unknown. No much larger clonotype is one base removed from it; base qualities were not supplied.

The immunoSEQ Assay was used to sequence TCRbeta CDR3 regions. After extraction, genomic DNA underwent amplification by bias-controlled multiplex PCR, followed by high-throughput sequencing. The source study handled its data this way. To quantify the absolute abundance of every unique TCRbeta CDR3 region, sequences were collapsed and filtered. Usable DNA was measured by amplifying reference genes present in all nucleated cells, and TCRbeta template counts were normalized to that usable DNA to estimate T cell fraction. Repertoire TCRs were annotated as SARS-CoV-2-specific when V gene, CDR3 amino acid sequence and J gene were exactly matched to a known reactive TCR set. The reference SARS-CoV-2 TCR set came from MIRA and was filtered for enrichment in COVID-19-positive ImmuneCODE repertoires, removing public or cross-reactive TCRs. Using the MIRA antigens, annotated TCRs were further analysed by specific ORF or by position within an ORF. Breadth was defined as annotated unique rearrangements over total unique productive rearrangements; depth was the summed frequency of those rearrangements. Group comparisons of TCR breadth used two-sided Wilcoxon rank-sum tests. This is the immuneACCESS table as TCRdb keeps it, with only in-frame sequences that have V and J called. A part of the clones is gone; compared with another copy, unresolved V genes explain less than half, and the rest is unexplained. D and trimming come from the DNA, and the V and J calls and clone size come from that table. Recorded for this sample are about 500,000 clones; 89% of them occurred a single time. The ten largest make up more than 1.5% of the sample.

Sequencing used peripheral blood, obtained in a trial of Ad26.COV2.S vaccine versus placebo. The sequence came from a person between 18 and 65 years old who received the Ad26.COV2.S COVID-19 vaccine or a placebo. The sequence joins TRBV5-1 to TRBJ2-3, and possibly TRBD2, on 5 matching bases. The bases read TGCGCCAGCAGCTTGGCCCCAGGACTTTCAGATACGCAGTATTTT. It is translated as CASSLAPGLSDTQYF.